Below are 20 T cell receptor beta chains sequenced from a single sample in a study of vaccination and CD4 T cells after COVID-19. Their antigens remain unidentified. The treatment was: roughly 10-day PBMC culture with coronavirus spike peptide pools or control peptides (ViraFEST assay). CD4+ T cells that had been cultured provided DNA sequenced with the Oncomine TCR Beta short-read assay. MiXCR, applied by TCRdb to the PCR reads, yields one record per CDR3 protein. The table lists approximately 9,600 distinct CDR3 sequences, around 30% of them singletons, with 9.8% in the top ten. Specimen: CD4+ T cells from blood, cultured in vitro, collected after SARS-CoV-2 vaccination. These receptors all stem from a human donor who had recovered from COVID-19.

This sequence joins TRBV28 and TRBJ1-5, with D hard to call. The CDR3 spans 14 residues. The germline CDR1 and CDR2 sequences are MDHEN and SYDVKM. The germline V and J ends were trimmed by 7 bases and 9 bases, with 19 bases remaining between them. CDR3 sequence: CASTEGGLRSPQHF. The CDR3, as DNA: TGTGCCAGCACTGAAGGAGGGTTGAGGTCGCCCCAGCATTTT.

This clonotype was observed a few times. The rearrangement joins TRBV20-1 to TRBJ1-2; D may be TRBD1 (5 bases). V lost 5 bases, J lost 8 bases, and 21 bases lay in between. In germline, CDR1 is DFQATT, CDR2 SNEGSKA (reference sequence). The CDR3 spans 14 residues. CDR3 residues: CSAGRGTRAGGYTF. CDR3 nucleotide sequence: TGCAGTGCTGGCCGGGGGACCCGGGCTGGGGGCTACACCTTC.

The chain combines TRBV12-3 or TRBV12-4 with TRBJ2-7; D uncertain. The CDR3 sequence is 12 residues long. V was pared by 9 bases and J by 0 bases, with 9 bases between. CDR3 sequence reads: CASKTASYEQYF. Written as DNA, the CDR3 is TGTGCCAGTAAGACGGCCTCCTACGAGCAGTACTTC.

This clonotype was counted a few times. V and J are TRBV7-2 and TRBJ2-5, with D perhaps being TRBD1 or TRBD2 (5 bases each). The germline CDR1 and CDR2 sequences are SGHTA and FQGNSA. V dropped 2 bases and J dropped 5 bases, with 12 bases sitting between them. The CDR3 contains 14 residues. The CDR3 DNA follows: TGTGCCAGCAGCTTATACGGGGCGGAGGAGACCCAGTACTTC. The encoded protein is CASSLYGAEETQYF.

This clonotype has only a few counts. The CDR3: CASSYMDRGYGYTF. DNA for the CDR3: TGTGCCAGCAGCTATATGGACAGGGGCTACGGCTACACCTTC. This rearrangement joins TRBV7-9 to TRBJ1-2; the match to TRBD1 covers 9 bases. From germline, CDR1 is SEHNR and CDR2 FQNEAQ (reference sequence). This CDR3 region has 14 residues. The trim removed 4 bases at V and 8 bases at J, leaving 8 bases unmatched.

The chain couples TRBV7-2 to TRBJ2-1, with TRBD2 matching 7 bases. The junction had 6 bases not matched to a gene; V was cut back by 4 bases and J by 3 bases. This CDR3 is built from 15 residues. Germline V lookup: CDR1 SGHTA, CDR2 FQGNSA. CDR3 protein: CASSSTSMGYNEQFF. CDR3 sequence (DNA): TGTGCCAGCAGCTCGACTAGCATGGGCTACAATGAGCAGTTCTTC.

This clonotype was counted a few times. V and J are TRBV20-1 and TRBJ1-5; D unclear. Germline lookup yields CDR1 DFQATT and CDR2 SNEGSKA (reference sequence). V was clipped by 4 bases and J by 2 bases, with 6 bases between them. This CDR3 is built from 12 residues. In DNA form, the CDR3 reads TGCAGTGCTATCGAAGGCAATCAGCCCCAGCATTTT. It translates to CSAIEGNQPQHF.

This clonotype was detected only a few times. V gene TRBV20-1 combines with J gene TRBJ1-5, with 7 positions matching TRBD1. Trimming at V came to 6 bases and at J to 3 bases, leaving 11 bases not matched to a gene. This CDR3 comprises 15 residues. Germline CDR1 reads DFQATT; CDR2 reads SNEGSKA (reference sequence). CDR3 residues: CSARAGGAYNQPQHF. CDR3 sequence (DNA): TGCAGTGCCCGGGCAGGGGGGGCCTACAATCAGCCCCAGCATTTT.

This clonotype was seen a few times. The gene calls are TRBV6-1 and TRBJ2-7, with D tentatively TRBD1 (5 bases). CDR1 is MNHNS, CDR2 SASEGT, per germline. The CDR3 covers 13 residues. The V gene lost 6 bases and the J gene lost 2 bases, with 11 bases spanning the gap. CDR3 amino acids: CASRTSGPYEQYF. The DNA for the CDR3 is TGTGCCAGCAGGACTTCAGGGCCCTACGAGCAGTACTTC.

This clonotype was picked up a small number of times. At one boundary the junction diverges from the germline segment, which might be a read error. The V call is TRBV11-1, the J call TRBJ2-3; D is tentatively TRBD1 or TRBD2 (5 bases each). This CDR3 region has 13 residues. Germline CDR1 and CDR2: SGHAT and FQDESV (reference sequence). For the CDR3, the DNA is TGCGCCAGCAGCGAGAGGGGCCCAGATACGCAGTATTTT. This sequence encodes CASSERGPDTQYF.

This clonotype was picked up a small number of times. V usage is TRBV6-5 and J usage is TRBJ1-2, with 9 positions matching TRBD1. The CDR3 runs 16 residues. Trimming took 2 bases from V and 0 from J; bases not matched to a gene: 4. Germline V lookup: CDR1 MNHEY, CDR2 SVGAGI. The CDR3 region has the DNA TGTGCCAGCAGTTACAACAGGGGGCAACCTAACTATGGCTACACCTTC. Its protein product is CASSYNRGQPNYGYTF.

The V gene is TRBV7-2, the J gene TRBJ2-1; 13 nucleotides align to TRBD2. Germline V CDR1 and CDR2: SGHTA, FQGNSA. V lost 5 bases, J lost 5 bases, and 6 bases stayed unmatched. CDR3 length: 16 residues. CDR3 region: CASSLRLAGGHNEQFF. The CDR3 bases are TGTGCCAGCAGCCTCCGACTAGCGGGAGGTCACAATGAGCAGTTCTTC.

In this sample, this clonotype turned up a few times. The CDR3 loop reads CSARAGTGGTDTQYF. CDR3 bases: TGCAGTGCTAGAGCCGGGACAGGGGGTACAGATACGCAGTATTTT. This chain connects TRBV20-1 to TRBJ2-3; 11 nucleotides match TRBD1. This CDR3 spans 15 amino acids. Germline V gives CDR1 DFQATT, CDR2 SNEGSKA (reference sequence). V trimming: 1 base; J trimming: 3 bases; junction bases outside the gene matches: 3.

A note on this clonotype: One junction end does not reproduce the germline sequence, and a read error may be involved. The chain is built from TRBV28 and TRBJ1-2; D is perhaps TRBD1 (5 bases). Germline loops: CDR1 MDHEN, CDR2 SYDVKM. This CDR3 is built from 16 residues. The CDR3 sequence is CVSSFGTPGLNYGYTF. In nucleotides, the CDR3 is TGTGTCAGCAGTTTCGGAACCCCGGGACTCAACTATGGCTACACCTTC.

The genes are TRBV18 and TRBJ2-7, with D possibly called TRBD1 or TRBD2 (5 bases each). V lost 2 bases and J 2 bases, leaving 10 bases between the germline ends. Per germline, CDR1 KGHSH and CDR2 LQKENI. CDR3 size: 14 residues. In DNA, the CDR3 is TGTGCCAGCTCACCAGGGACGGAGCCCTACGAGCAGTACTTC. As protein: CASSPGTEPYEQYF.

The V and J genes are TRBV4-3 and TRBJ2-7; possible D gene TRBD2, 6 bases. V was trimmed by 1 base and J by 5 bases, leaving 12 bases between them. Germline V gives CDR1 LGHNA, CDR2 YSLEER. The CDR3 contains 14 residues. The CDR3 nucleotides read TGCGCCAGCAGCCAAGGACTAGACCCCAACGAGCAGTACTTC. This gives the protein CASSQGLDPNEQYF.

This clonotype has a handful of counts. The J gene is TRBJ2-1, the V gene TRBV20-1; D gene uncertain. V lost 0 bases and J 1 base, leaving 10 bases between the germline ends. The CDR3 covers 15 residues. Per the germline V gene, CDR1 is DFQATT and CDR2 is SNEGSKA (reference sequence). CDR3 sequence: CSARDSYRSYNEQFF. CDR3 DNA sequence: TGCAGTGCTAGAGATTCGTACAGATCCTACAATGAGCAGTTCTTC.

There are a few counts of this clonotype. The chain is built from TRBV6-1 and TRBJ2-1, with 14 bases that match TRBD2. Germline assignment: CDR1 MNHNS and CDR2 SASEGT. The CDR3 extends over 17 amino acids. J gave up 10 bases and V 8 bases, and 16 bases lay outside the gene matches. DNA for the CDR3: TGTGCCAGCGGACACCTCTCACCGGGACTAGCGGGAGACGAGCAGTTCTTC. Amino acid sequence: CASGHLSPGLAGDEQFF.

The V and J genes are TRBV10-1 and TRBJ2-6, with D possibly called TRBD1 or TRBD2 (6 bases each). V lost 4 bases, J lost 4 bases, and 11 bases lay in between. This CDR3 is 15 amino acids long. Germline CDR1 WNHNN, CDR2 SYGVQD (reference sequence). CDR3 sequence (DNA): TGCGCCAGCAGTGGGGGGGCGGAAGGGGCCAACGTCCTGACTTTC. Its translation is CASSGGAEGANVLTF.

The chain recombines TRBV28 with TRBJ2-6, with 10 bases that match TRBD1. This CDR3 has 17 amino acids. V shed 6 bases, J shed 2 bases, and the junction held 7 bases outside the gene matches. From germline, CDR1 is MDHEN and CDR2 SYDVKM. The CDR3 sequence is CASRGTGAGTGANVLTF. CDR3 nucleotides: TGTGCCAGCAGGGGGACAGGGGCTGGGACTGGGGCCAACGTCCTGACTTTC.